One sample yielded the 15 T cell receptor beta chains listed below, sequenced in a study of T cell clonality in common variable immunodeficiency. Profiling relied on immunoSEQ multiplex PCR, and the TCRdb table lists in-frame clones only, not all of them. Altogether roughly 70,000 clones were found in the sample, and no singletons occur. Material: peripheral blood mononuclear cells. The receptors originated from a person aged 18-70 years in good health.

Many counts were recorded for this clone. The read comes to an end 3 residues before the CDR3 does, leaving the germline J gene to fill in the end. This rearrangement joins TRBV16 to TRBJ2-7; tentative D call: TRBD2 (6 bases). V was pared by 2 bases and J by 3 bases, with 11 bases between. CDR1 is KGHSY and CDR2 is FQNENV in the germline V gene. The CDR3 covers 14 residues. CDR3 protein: CASSQPSVSYEQYF. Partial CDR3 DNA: TGTGCCAGCAGCCAACCTAGCGTGAGCTACGAG.

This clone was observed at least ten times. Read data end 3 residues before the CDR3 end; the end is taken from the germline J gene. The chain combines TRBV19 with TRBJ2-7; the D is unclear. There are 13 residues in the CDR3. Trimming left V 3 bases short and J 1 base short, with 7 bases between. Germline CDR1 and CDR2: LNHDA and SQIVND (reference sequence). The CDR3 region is CASSIGPSYEQYF. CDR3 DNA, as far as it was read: TGTGCCAGTAGTATCGGTCCGTCCTACGAG.

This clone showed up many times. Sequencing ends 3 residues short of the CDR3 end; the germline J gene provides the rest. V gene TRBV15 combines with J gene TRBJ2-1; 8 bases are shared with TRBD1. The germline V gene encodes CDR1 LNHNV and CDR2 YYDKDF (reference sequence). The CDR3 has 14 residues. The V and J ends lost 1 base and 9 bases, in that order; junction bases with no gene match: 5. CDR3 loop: CATSRGGQGGEQFF. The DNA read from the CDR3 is TGTGCCACCAGCAGAGGCGGACAGGGAGGTGAG.

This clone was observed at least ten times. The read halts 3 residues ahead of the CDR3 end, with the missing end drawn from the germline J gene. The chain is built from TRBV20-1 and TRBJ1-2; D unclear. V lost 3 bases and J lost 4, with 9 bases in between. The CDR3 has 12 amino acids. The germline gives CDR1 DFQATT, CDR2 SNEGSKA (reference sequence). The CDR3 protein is CSARIHSYGYTF. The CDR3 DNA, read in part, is TGCAGTGCTAGGATTCACAGCTATGGC.

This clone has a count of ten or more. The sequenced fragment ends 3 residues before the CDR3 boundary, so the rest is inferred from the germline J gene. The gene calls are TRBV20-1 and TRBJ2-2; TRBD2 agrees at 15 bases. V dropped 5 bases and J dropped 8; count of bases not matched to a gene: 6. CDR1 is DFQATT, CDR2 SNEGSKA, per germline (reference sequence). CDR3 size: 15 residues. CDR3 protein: CSASPGTSGRGELFF. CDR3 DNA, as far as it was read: TGCAGTGCTTCCCCGGGGACTAGCGGGAGGGGGGAG.

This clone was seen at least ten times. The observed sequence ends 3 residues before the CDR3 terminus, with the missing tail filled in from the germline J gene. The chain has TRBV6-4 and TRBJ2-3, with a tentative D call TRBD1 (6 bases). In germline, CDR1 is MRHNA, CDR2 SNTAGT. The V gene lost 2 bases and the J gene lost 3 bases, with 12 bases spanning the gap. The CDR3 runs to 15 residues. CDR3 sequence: CASSDNRVGTDTQYF. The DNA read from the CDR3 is TGTGCCAGCAGTGACAACAGGGTTGGGACAGATACG.

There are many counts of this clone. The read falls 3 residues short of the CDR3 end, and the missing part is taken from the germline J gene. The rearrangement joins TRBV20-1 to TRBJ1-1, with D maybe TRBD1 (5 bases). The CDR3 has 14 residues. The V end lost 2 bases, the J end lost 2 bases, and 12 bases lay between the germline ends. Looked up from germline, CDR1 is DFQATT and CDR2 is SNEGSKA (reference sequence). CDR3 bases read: TGCAGTGCTAGACCTATCGACAGAAACACTGAA. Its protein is CSARPIDRNTE. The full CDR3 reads CSARPIDRNTEAFF.

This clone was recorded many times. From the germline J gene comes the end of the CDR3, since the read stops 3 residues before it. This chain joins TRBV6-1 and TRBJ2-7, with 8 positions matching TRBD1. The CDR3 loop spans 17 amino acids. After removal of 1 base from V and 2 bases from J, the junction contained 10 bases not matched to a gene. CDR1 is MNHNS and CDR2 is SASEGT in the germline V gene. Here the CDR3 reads CASSEGASLQGAYEQYF. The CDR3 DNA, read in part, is TGTGCCAGCAGTGAAGGGGCGAGTCTACAGGGGGCCTACGAG.

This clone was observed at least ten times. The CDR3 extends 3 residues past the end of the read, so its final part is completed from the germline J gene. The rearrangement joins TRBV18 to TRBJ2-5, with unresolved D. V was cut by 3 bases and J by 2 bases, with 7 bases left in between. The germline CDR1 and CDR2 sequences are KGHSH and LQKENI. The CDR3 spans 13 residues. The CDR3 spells CASSPPTQETQYF. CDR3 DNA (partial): TGTGCCAGCTCACCTCCCACTCAAGAGACC.

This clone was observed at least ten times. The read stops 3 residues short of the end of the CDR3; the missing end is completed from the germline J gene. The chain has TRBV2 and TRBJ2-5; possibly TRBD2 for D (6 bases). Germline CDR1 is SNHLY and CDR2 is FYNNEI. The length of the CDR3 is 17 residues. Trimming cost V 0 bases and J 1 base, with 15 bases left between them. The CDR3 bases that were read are TGTGCCAGCAGTGAAGCGGTGTCTAGCGACACCCAAGAGACC. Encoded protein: CASSEAVSSDTQET. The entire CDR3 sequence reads CASSEAVSSDTQETQYF.

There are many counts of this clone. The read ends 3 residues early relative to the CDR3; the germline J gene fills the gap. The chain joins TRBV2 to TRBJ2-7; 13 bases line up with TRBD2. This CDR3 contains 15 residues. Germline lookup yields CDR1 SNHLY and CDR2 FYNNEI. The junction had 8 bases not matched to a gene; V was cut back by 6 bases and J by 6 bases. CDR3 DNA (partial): TGTGCCAGCAGCCAAACTAGCGGGAGGGCCTCCGAG. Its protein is CASSQTSGRASE. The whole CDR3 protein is CASSQTSGRASEQYF.

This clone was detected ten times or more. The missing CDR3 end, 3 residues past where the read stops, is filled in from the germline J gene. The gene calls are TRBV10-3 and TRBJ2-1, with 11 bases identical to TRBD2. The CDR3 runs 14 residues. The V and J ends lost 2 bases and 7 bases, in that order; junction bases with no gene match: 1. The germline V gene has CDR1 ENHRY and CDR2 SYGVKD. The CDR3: CAISETSGGNEQFF. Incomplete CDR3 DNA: TGTGCCATCAGTGAGACTAGCGGGGGAAATGAG.

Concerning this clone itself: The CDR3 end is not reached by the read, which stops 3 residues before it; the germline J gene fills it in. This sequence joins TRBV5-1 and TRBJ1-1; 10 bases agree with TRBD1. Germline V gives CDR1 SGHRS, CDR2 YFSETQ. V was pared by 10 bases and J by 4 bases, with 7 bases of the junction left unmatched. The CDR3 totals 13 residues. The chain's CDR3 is CASKTGGSTEAFF. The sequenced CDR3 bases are TGCGCCTCAAAGACAGGGGGCAGCACTGAA. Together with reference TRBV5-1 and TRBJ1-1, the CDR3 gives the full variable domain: KAGVTQTPRYLIKTRGQQVTLSCSPISGHRSVSWYQQTPGQGLQFLFEYFSETQRNKGNFPGRFSGRQFSNSRSEMNVSTLELGDSALYLCASKTGGSTEAFFGQGTRLTVV.

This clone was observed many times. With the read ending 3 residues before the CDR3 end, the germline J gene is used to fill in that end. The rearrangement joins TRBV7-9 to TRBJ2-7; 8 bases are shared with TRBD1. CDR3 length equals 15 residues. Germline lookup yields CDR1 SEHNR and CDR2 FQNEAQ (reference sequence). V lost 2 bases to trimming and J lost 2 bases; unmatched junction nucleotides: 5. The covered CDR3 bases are TGTGCCAGCAGCTTACCGGGACAGGCCCCCTACGAG. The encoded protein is CASSLPGQAPYE. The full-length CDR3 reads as CASSLPGQAPYEQYF.

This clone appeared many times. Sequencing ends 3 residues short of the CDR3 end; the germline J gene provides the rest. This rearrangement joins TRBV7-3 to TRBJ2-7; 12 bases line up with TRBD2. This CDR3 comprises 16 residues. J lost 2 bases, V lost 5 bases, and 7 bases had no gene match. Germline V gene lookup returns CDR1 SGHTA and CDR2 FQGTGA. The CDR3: CASSPTPSGRAYEQYF. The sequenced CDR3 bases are TGTGCCAGCAGCCCGACCCCTAGCGGGAGGGCCTACGAG.